The 16 T cell receptor beta chains reported below all come from one sample, sequenced in a study of T cell responses to AZD1222 COVID-19 vaccine. Only in-frame clones appear in the TCRdb table, and some are missing; sequencing was by immunoSEQ multiplex PCR. This table holds 140,000 to 150,000 clones, roughly 90% found once. The specimen comprised peripheral blood, sampled on day 0 of AZD1222 vaccination. The receptor source for this set is an adult in good health.

The chain links TRBV5-1 to TRBJ2-3; D is uncertain. V was cut by 3 bases and J by 6 bases, with 11 bases left in between. Per germline, CDR1 SGHRS and CDR2 YFSETQ. The CDR3 has 13 amino acids. In DNA form, the CDR3 reads TGCGCCAGCAGCTCCACTGGGTCGGATACGCAGTATTTT. Protein: CASSSTGSDTQYF.

This chain links TRBV7-2 with TRBJ2-1; D uncertain. Trimming took 3 bases from V and 4 from J, leaving 13 bases between them. Germline-derived CDR1 and CDR2 are SGHTA and FQGNSA. This CDR3 contains 15 residues. The CDR3 loop is CASSFIARRYNEQFF. CDR3 coding DNA: TGTGCCAGCAGCTTCATAGCCCGTCGTTACAATGAGCAGTTCTTC. Together with reference TRBV7-2 and TRBJ2-1, the CDR3 gives the full variable domain: GAGVSQSPSNKVTEKGKDVELRCDPISGHTALYWYRQSLGQGLEFLIYFQGNSAPDKSGLPSDRFSAERTGGSVSTLTIQRTQQEDSAVYLCASSFIARRYNEQFFGPGTRLTVL.

The chain has TRBV5-1 and TRBJ1-1; no clear D gene. This CDR3 is 14 amino acids long. Germline V gives CDR1 SGHRS, CDR2 YFSETQ. Trimming removed 3 bases from V and 0 bases from J, with 9 bases in between. The CDR3 is CASSSLAVNTEAFF. CDR3 bases: TGCGCCAGCAGCTCCCTCGCGGTGAACACTGAAGCTTTCTTT.

The gene calls are TRBV5-4 and TRBJ1-4, with 7 nucleotides matching TRBD1. CDR1 SGHNT and CDR2 YYREEE come from the germline V gene (reference sequence). The ends lost 4 bases at V and 7 bases at J; junction bases unmatched: 7. The CDR3 loop spans 14 amino acids. Here the CDR3 DNA reads TGTGCCAGCAGCGCCCGGGACAGTGCTGAAAAACTGTTTTTT. Protein: CASSARDSAEKLFF.

The chain has TRBV15 and TRBJ1-4, with D tentatively TRBD1 (5 bases). V gave up 0 bases and J gave up 8 bases, with 10 bases separating them. The CDR3 totals 14 residues. Germline V gene data show CDR1 as LNHNV and CDR2 as YYDKDF (reference sequence). The chain's CDR3 is CATSRDEYREKLFF. CDR3 bases: TGTGCCACCAGCAGAGACGAATACAGGGAAAAACTGTTTTTT. The variable domain in full, with the rest retrieved from reference TRBV15 and TRBJ1-4, is DAMVIQNPRYQVTQFGKPVTLSCSQTLNHNVMYWYQQKSSQAPKLLFHYYDKDFNNEADTPDNFQSRRPNTSFCFLDIRSPGLGDTAMYLCATSRDEYREKLFFGSGTQLSVL.

The V call is TRBV6-1, the J call TRBJ2-7; TRBD1 matches at 7 bases. CDR3 size: 13 residues. Germline assignment: CDR1 MNHNS and CDR2 SASEGT. The junction had 2 bases not matched to a gene; V was cut back by 3 bases and J by 3 bases. In nucleotides, the CDR3 is TGTGCCAGCAGTGAGAGACAGGGCTACGAGCAGTACTTC. Amino acid sequence: CASSERQGYEQYF.

This chain links TRBV7-9 with TRBJ2-1; D is unresolved. The CDR3 loop spans 15 amino acids. The V end lost 5 bases, the J end lost 2 bases, and 13 bases lay between the germline ends. Germline V gene data show CDR1 as SEHNR and CDR2 as FQNEAQ (reference sequence). The CDR3 sequence: CASSPEAGPYNEQFF. DNA for the CDR3: TGTGCCAGCAGCCCCGAAGCCGGGCCCTACAATGAGCAGTTCTTC.

The chain couples TRBV7-8 to TRBJ1-1, with 8 positions matching TRBD1. The CDR3 runs 17 residues. Germline CDR1 and CDR2: SGHVS and FQNEAQ. J gave up 4 bases and V 3 bases, and 13 bases lay outside the gene matches. The CDR3, as DNA: TGTGCCAGCAGCTTCCTCGGCAGGGGGCTATGGGGCACTGAAGCTTTCTTT. It is translated as CASSFLGRGLWGTEAFF.

V usage is TRBV28 and J usage is TRBJ2-7; 7 bases map to TRBD2. Trimming removed 8 bases from V and 3 bases from J; junction bases left unmatched: 4. The CDR3 spans 12 residues. Per the germline V gene, CDR1 is MDHEN and CDR2 is SYDVKM. The CDR3 sequence: CASGGGFYEQYF. The CDR3 region has the DNA TGTGCCAGCGGGGGAGGGTTCTACGAGCAGTACTTC.

This chain joins TRBV7-2 and TRBJ2-1; D might be TRBD2 (5 bases). This CDR3 has 16 residues. CDR1 is SGHTA and CDR2 is FQGNSA in the germline V gene. V gave up 6 bases and J gave up 0 bases, with 15 bases separating them. This CDR3 reads CASSLYSGSSYNEQFF. As DNA, the CDR3 is TGTGCCAGCAGTCTTTATAGTGGGAGCTCCTACAATGAGCAGTTCTTC.

This chain joins TRBV6-5 and TRBJ1-1; no clear D. This CDR3 spans 15 amino acids. Trimming left V 0 bases short and J 0 bases short, with 8 bases between. The germline V gene encodes CDR1 MNHEY and CDR2 SVGAGI. CDR3 protein: CASSYSARLNTEAFF. CDR3 in DNA: TGTGCCAGCAGTTACTCCGCCAGGCTGAACACTGAAGCTTTCTTT.

V and J are TRBV5-8 and TRBJ1-4, with unresolved D. Germline V CDR1 and CDR2: SGHTS, YDEGEE. Trimming stripped 3 bases from V and 12 bases from J, with 15 bases between. CDR3 length equals 13 residues. CDR3 residues: CASSSTFGLELFF. DNA of the CDR3: TGTGCCAGCAGCTCGACCTTTGGACTTGAACTGTTTTTT. The full variable domain, in which reference TRBV5-8 and TRBJ1-4 provide the parts outside the CDR3, is EAGVTQSPTHLIKTRGQQATLRCSPISGHTSVYWYQQALGLGLQFLLWYDEGEERNRGNFPPRFSGRQFPNYSSELNVNALELEDSALYLCASSSTFGLELFFGSGTQLSVL.

The V and J genes are TRBV10-3 and TRBJ1-2; 7 nucleotides line up with TRBD1. V was pared by 2 bases and J by 5 bases, with 8 bases of the junction left unmatched. CDR3 size: 15 residues. Per the germline V gene, CDR1 is ENHRY and CDR2 is SYGVKD. The CDR3 here is CAISETRTGEYGYTF. The CDR3 DNA reads TGTGCCATCAGTGAGACCCGAACAGGGGAGTATGGCTACACCTTC.

This clone was observed a single time. J is TRBJ2-2 and V is TRBV7-3; D gene unclear. Germline V gene sequence: CDR1 SGHTA, CDR2 FQGTGA. This CDR3 contains 15 residues. Trimming shortened V by 5 bases and J by 6 bases, and 16 bases separated the two germline ends. Written as DNA, the CDR3 is TGTGCCAGCAGCGTCTCCGGGCCACACGCCGGGGAGCTGTTTTTT. It codes for CASSVSGPHAGELFF. The complete variable domain, with remaining parts taken from reference TRBV7-3 and TRBJ2-2, reads GAGVSQTPSNKVTEKGKYVELRCDPISGHTALYWYRQSLGQGPEFLIYFQGTGAADDSGLPNDRFFAVRPEGSVSTLKIQRTERGDSAVYLCASSVSGPHAGELFFGEGSRLTVL.

V is TRBV2 and J is TRBJ1-1, with D hard to call. The CDR3 totals 11 residues. Trimming removed 7 bases from V and 5 bases from J, with 8 bases in between. Germline CDR1 and CDR2: SNHLY and FYNNEI. CDR3 nucleotide sequence: TGTGCCAGCATGCGGTTTACTGAAGCTTTCTTT. As protein: CASMRFTEAFF.

The chain uses TRBV18 and TRBJ2-1; D possibly corresponds to TRBD2 (5 bases). CDR1 and CDR2 (germline): KGHSH, LQKENI. The V end was cut by 1 base, the J end by 3 bases, with 10 bases between. The CDR3 sequence is 15 residues long. The CDR3 sequence: CASSPLPGYYNEQFF. DNA for the CDR3: TGTGCCAGCTCACCACTTCCGGGATACTACAATGAGCAGTTCTTC.